This paragraph covers one T cell receptor (beta chain) sequence. Its antigen remains unknown. The observed sequence ends 3 residues before the CDR3 terminus, with the missing tail filled in from the germline J gene. TCR beta CDR3 amplified by multiplex PCR from approximately 1,300 ng genomic DNA. Measured with immunoSEQ multiplex PCR; TCRdb has only the in-frame clones, and not every one. The sample holds tens of thousands of clones. The sample belongs to a study of T cells in women clearing cervical HPV infection. Findings and caveats of the study: CIN3+ cases had significantly higher TCR repertoire richness than controls, but evenness did not differ. Cases and controls were distinguished at AUC 0.83 by richness and V genes. TRBV6-7 abundance was lower in cases than controls (about 0.099% versus 0.16%).

CDR3 length equals 12 residues. Trimming removed 10 bases at V and 7 bases at J, with 14 bases between. This TCR came from a woman between 18 and 70 years old with a cervical HPV16 infection that either progressed to CIN3+ or cleared (not recorded which). Sequencing input: blood buffy coat. This rearrangement joins TRBV12-3 or TRBV12-4 to TRBJ2-1, with D tentatively TRBD2 (6 bases). CDR3 bases read: TGTGCCACGGCTCGCGGGGAGAATGAG. It translates to CATARGENE. The whole CDR3 sequence is CATARGENEQFF.